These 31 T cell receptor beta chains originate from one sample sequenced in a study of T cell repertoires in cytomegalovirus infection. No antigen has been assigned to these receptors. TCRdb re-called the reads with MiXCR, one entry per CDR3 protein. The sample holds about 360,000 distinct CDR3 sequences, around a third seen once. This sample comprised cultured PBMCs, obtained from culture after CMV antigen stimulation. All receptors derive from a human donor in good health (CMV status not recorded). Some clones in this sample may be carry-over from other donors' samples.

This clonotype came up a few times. Here the CDR3 DNA reads TGTGCCAGCAGAGAACATACGGGAGGGGCCAATGAGCAGTTCTTC. It encodes CASREHTGGANEQFF. The rearrangement links TRBV6-1 to TRBJ2-1; 8 bases line up with TRBD2. Germline CDR1 is MNHNS and CDR2 is SASEGT. This CDR3 contains 15 residues. V was pared by 6 bases and J by 6 bases, with 10 bases of the junction left unmatched.

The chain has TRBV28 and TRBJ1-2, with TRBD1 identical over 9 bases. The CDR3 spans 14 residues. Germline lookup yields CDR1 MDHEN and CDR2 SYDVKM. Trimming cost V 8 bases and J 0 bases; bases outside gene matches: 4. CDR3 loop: CASVTGGPNYGYTF. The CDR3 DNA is TGTGCCAGCGTCACAGGGGGCCCTAACTATGGCTACACCTTC.

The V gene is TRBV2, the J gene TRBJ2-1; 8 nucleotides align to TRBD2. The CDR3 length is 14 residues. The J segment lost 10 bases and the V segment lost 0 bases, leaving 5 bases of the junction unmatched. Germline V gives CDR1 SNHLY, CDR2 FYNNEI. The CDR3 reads CASSEALGGREQFF. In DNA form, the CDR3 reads TGTGCCAGCAGTGAAGCGCTCGGCGGGAGGGAGCAGTTCTTC.

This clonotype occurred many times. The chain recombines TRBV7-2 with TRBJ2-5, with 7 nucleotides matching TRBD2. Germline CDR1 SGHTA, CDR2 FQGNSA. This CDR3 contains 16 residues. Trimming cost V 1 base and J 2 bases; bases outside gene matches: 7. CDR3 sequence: CASSLVGGGPQETQYF. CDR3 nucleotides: TGTGCCAGCAGCTTAGTCGGGGGAGGGCCACAAGAGACCCAGTACTTC.

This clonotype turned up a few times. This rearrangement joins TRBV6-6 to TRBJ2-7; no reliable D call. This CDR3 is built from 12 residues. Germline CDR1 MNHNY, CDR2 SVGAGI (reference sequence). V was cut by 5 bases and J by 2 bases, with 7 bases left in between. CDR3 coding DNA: TGTGCCAGCAGTACGAATGCCTACGAGCAGTACTTC. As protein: CASSTNAYEQYF.

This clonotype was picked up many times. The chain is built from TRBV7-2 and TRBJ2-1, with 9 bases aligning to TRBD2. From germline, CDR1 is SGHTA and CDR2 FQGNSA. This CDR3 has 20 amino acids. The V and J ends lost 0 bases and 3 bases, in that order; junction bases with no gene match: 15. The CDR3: CASSLAISLFSGRGYNEQFF. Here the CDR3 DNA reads TGTGCCAGCAGCTTAGCTATTTCCCTTTTTAGCGGGAGAGGCTACAATGAGCAGTTCTTC.

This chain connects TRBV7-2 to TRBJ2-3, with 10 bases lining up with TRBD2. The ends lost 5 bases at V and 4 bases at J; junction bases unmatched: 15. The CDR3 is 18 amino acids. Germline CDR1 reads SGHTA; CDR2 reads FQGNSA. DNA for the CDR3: TGTGCCAGCAGCCGCCCGGTAGCGGGAGGCCTGGGCCCAGATACGCAGTATTTT. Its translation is CASSRPVAGGLGPDTQYF.

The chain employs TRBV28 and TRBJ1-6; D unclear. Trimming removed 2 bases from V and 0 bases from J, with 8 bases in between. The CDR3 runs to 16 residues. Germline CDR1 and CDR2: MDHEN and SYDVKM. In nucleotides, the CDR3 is TGTGCCAGCAGTTTAGACCCAAGCTCCTATAATTCACCCCTCCACTTT. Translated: CASSLDPSSYNSPLHF.

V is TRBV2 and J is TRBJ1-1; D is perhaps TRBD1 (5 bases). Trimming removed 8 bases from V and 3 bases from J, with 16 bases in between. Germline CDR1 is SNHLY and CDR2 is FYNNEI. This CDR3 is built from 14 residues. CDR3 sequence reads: CASGTGNGYTEAFF. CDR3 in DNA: TGTGCCAGCGGTACAGGTAACGGGTACACTGAAGCTTTCTTT.

This chain's CDR3 is CATSRDGAPTGRIQYF. CDR3 in DNA: TGTGCCACCAGCAGAGACGGGGCCCCGACAGGGAGAATTCAGTACTTC. The V call is TRBV15, the J call TRBJ2-4; 7 bases are a match to TRBD1. CDR3 size: 16 residues. The V gene's germline CDR1 is LNHNV and CDR2 YYDKDF (reference sequence). The trim removed 0 bases at V and 10 bases at J, leaving 12 bases unmatched.

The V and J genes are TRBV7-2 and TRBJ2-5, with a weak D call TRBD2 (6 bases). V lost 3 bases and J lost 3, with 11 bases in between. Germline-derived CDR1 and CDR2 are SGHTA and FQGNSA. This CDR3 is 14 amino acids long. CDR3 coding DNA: TGTGCCAGCAGCTTGACGGGAGTTAAAGAGACCCAGTACTTC. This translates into CASSLTGVKETQYF.

The CDR3 DNA is TGTGCCAGCAGTTACTCGGGCAGGGCGGGCGAGACCCAGTACTTC. It codes for CASSYSGRAGETQYF. The J gene is TRBJ2-5, the V gene TRBV6-2 or TRBV6-3; tentatively, D is TRBD1 or TRBD2 (5 bases each). CDR3 size: 15 residues. The V gene's germline CDR1 is MNHEY and CDR2 SVGEGT. Trimming left V 0 bases short and J 5 bases short, with 13 bases between.

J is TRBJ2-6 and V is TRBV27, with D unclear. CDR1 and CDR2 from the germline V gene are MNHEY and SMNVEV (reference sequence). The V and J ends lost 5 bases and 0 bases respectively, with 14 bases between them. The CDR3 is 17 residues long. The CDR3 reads CASSPGFVVSGANVLTF. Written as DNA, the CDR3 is TGTGCCAGCAGTCCCGGGTTTGTAGTCTCTGGGGCCAACGTCCTGACTTTC.

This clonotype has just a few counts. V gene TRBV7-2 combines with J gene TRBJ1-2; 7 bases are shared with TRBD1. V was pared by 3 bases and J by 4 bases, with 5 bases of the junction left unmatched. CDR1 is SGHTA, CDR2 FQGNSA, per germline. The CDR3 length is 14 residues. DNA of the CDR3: TGTGCCAGCAGCTTTTCGAGGGGGCCCTATGGCTACACCTTC. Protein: CASSFSRGPYGYTF.

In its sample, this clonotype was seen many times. The CDR3, as DNA: TGTGCCAGCAGTCAGCCACCGAGGACTGTTGAGCAGTTCTTC. It translates to CASSQPPRTVEQFF. J is TRBJ2-1 and V is TRBV6-6, with D perhaps TRBD2 (5 bases). Germline lookup yields CDR1 MNHNY and CDR2 SVGAGI (reference sequence). The V and J ends lost 5 bases and 9 bases respectively, with 17 bases between them. The CDR3 is 14 amino acids.

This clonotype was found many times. The CDR3 region has the DNA TGTGCCAGCAGCTTAATAAACACTGAAGCTTTCTTT. This translates into CASSLINTEAFF. The chain is built from TRBV7-9 and TRBJ1-1; D uncertain. Germline assignment: CDR1 SEHNR and CDR2 FQNEAQ (reference sequence). Trimming took off 2 bases at V and 2 bases at J, with 3 bases between the two ends. CDR3 length equals 12 residues.

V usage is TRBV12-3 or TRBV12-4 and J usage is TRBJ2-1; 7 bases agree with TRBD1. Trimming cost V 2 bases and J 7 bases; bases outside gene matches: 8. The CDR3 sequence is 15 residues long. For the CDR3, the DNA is TGTGCCAGCAGTTTATTCCCCGGGACAGAAAATGAGCAGTTCTTC. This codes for CASSLFPGTENEQFF.

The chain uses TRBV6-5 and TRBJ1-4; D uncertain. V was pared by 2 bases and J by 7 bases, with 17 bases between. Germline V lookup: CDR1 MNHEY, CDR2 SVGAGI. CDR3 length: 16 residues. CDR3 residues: CASSYGAVGFGEKLFF. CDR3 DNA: TGTGCCAGCAGTTACGGAGCGGTTGGGTTTGGTGAAAAACTGTTTTTT.

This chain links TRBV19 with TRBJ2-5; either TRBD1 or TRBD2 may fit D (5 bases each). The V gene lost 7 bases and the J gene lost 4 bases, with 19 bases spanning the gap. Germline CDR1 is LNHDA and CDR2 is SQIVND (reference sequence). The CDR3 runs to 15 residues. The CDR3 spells CASTLVGANPETQYF. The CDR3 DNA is TGTGCCAGTACCCTAGTCGGGGCTAACCCAGAGACCCAGTACTTC.

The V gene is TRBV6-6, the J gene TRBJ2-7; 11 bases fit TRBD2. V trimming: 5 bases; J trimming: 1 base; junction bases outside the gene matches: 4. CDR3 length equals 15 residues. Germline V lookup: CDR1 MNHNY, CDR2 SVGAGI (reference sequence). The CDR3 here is CASSGGTSGSYEQYV. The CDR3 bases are TGTGCCAGCAGTGGTGGGACTAGCGGTTCCTACGAGCAGTACGTC.

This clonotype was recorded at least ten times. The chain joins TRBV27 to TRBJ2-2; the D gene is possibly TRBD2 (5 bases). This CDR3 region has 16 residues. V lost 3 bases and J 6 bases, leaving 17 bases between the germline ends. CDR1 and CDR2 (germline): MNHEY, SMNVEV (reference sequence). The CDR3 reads CASSLLATTVSGELFF. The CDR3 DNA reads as TGTGCCAGCAGTTTGCTAGCCACCACGGTATCCGGGGAGCTGTTTTTT.

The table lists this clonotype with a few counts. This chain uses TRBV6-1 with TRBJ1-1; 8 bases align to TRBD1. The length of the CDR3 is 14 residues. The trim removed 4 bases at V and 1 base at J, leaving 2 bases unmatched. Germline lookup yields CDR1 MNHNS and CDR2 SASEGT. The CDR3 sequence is CASSGQGANTEAFF. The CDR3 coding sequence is TGTGCCAGCAGTGGGCAGGGGGCGAACACTGAAGCTTTCTTT.

The CDR3 DNA follows: TGTGCCAGCGGGAATCAGCCCCAGCATTTT. Translation gives CASGNQPQHF. The chain joins TRBV6-2 or TRBV6-3 to TRBJ1-5; no clear D gene. Trimming cost V 8 bases and J 4 bases, with 3 bases left between them. Germline values: CDR1 MNHEY, CDR2 SVGEGT. This CDR3 has 10 residues.

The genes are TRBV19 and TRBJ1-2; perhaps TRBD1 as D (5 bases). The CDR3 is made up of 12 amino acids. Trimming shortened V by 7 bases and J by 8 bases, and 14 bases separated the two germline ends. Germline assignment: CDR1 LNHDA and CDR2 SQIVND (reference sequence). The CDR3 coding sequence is TGTGCCAGTACGGGGGTGGTCCGGGGCTACACCTTC. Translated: CASTGVVRGYTF.

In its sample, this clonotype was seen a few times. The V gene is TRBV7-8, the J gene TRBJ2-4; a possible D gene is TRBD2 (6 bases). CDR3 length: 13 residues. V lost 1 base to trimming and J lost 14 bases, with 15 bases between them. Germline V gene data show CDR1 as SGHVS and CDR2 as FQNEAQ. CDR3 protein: CASSLVERAPEYF. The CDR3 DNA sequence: TGTGCCAGCAGCTTAGTCGAGCGGGCCCCTGAGTACTTC.

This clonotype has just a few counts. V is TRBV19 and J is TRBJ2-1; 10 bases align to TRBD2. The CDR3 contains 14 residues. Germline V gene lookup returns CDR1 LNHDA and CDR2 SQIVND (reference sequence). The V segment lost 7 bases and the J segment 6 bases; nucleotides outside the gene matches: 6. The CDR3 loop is CASNVLAGVNEQFF. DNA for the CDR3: TGTGCCAGTAACGTTCTAGCGGGAGTCAATGAGCAGTTCTTC.

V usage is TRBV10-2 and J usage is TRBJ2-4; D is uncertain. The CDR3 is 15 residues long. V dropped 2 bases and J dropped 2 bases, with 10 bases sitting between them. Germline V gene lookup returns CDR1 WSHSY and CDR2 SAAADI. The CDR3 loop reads CASSEVRPSKNIQYF. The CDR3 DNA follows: TGCGCCAGCAGTGAGGTTAGGCCTTCCAAAAACATTCAGTACTTC.

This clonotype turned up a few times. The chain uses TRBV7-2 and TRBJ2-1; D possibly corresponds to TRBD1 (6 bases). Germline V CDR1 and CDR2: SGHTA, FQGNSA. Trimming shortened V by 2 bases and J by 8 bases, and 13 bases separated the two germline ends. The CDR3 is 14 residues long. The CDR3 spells CASSLKQGWDEQFF. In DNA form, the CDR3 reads TGTGCCAGCAGCTTAAAACAGGGTTGGGATGAGCAGTTCTTC. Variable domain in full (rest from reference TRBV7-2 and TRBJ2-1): GAGVSQSPSNKVTEKGKDVELRCDPISGHTALYWYRQSLGQGLEFLIYFQGNSAPDKSGLPSDRFSAERTGGSVSTLTIQRTQQEDSAVYLCASSLKQGWDEQFFGPGTRLTVL.

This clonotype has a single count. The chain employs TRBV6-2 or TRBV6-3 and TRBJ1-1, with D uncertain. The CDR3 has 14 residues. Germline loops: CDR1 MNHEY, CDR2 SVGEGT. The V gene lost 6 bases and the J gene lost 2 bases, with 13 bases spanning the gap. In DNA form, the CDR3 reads TGTGCCAGCAGCCCGGACGGCCAAAACACTGAAGCTTTCTTT. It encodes CASSPDGQNTEAFF.

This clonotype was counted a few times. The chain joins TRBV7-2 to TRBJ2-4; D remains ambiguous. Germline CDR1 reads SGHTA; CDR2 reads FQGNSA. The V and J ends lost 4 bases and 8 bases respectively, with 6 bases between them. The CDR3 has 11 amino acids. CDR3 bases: TGTGCCAGCAGCTCCCATGACATTCAGTACTTC. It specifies CASSSHDIQYF.

CDR3: CASSFPPNTQYF. CDR3 DNA sequence: TGTGCCAGCAGCTTCCCCCCAAATACGCAGTATTTT. The V gene is TRBV7-2, the J gene TRBJ2-3; D gene uncertain. The V gene lost 3 bases and the J gene lost 7 bases, with 8 bases spanning the gap. The CDR3 runs 12 residues. Germline-derived CDR1 and CDR2 are SGHTA and FQGNSA.